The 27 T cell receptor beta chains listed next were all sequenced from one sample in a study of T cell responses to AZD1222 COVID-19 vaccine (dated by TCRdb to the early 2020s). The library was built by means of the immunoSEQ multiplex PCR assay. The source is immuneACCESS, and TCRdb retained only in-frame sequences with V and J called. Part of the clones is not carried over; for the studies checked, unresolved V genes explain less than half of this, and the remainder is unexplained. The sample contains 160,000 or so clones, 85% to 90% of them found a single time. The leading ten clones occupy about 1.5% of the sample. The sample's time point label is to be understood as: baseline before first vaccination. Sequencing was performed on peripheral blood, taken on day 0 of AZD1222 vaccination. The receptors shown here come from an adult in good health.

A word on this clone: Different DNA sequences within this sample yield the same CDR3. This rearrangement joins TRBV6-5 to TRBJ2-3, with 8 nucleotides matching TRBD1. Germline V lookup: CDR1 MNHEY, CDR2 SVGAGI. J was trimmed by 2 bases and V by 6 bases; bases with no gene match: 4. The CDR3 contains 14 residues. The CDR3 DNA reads TGTGCCAGCAGGGGGGACAGGCTCACAGATACGCAGTATTTT. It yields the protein CASRGDRLTDTQYF.

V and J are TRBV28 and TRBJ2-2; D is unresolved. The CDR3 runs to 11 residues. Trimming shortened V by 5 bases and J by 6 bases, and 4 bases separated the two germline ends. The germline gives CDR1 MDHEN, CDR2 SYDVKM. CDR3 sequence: CASSRPGELFF. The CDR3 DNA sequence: TGTGCCAGCAGTCGTCCCGGGGAGCTGTTTTTT.

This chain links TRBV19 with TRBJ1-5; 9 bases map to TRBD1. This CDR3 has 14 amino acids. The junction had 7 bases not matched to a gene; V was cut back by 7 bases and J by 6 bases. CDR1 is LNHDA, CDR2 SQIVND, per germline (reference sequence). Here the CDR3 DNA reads TGTGCCAGTAAAGCGGGACAGGGAGGTCAGCCCCAGCATTTT. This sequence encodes CASKAGQGGQPQHF.

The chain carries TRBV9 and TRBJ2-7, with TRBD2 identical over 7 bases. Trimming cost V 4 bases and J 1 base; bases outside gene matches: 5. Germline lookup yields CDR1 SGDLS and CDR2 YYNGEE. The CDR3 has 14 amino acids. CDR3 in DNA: TGTGCCAGCAGCCCAAGACTAGCATCCTACGAGCAGTACTTC. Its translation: CASSPRLASYEQYF. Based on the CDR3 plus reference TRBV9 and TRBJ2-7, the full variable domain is DSGVTQTPKHLITATGQRVTLRCSPRSGDLSVYWYQQSLDQGLQFLIQYYNGEERAKGNILERFSAQQFPDLHSELNLSSLELGDSALYFCASSPRLASYEQYFGPGTRLTVT.

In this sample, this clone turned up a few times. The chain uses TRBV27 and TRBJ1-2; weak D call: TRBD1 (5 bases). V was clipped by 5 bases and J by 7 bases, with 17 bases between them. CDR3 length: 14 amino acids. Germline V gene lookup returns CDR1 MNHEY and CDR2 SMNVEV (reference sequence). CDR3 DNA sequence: TGTGCCAGCAGTCCCGCGGGACCGACGGGTGGCTACACCTTC. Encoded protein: CASSPAGPTGGYTF.

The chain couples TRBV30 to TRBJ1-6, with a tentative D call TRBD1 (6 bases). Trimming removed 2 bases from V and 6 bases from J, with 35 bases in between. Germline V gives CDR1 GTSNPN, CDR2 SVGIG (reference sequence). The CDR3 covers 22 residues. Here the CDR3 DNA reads TGTGCCTGGAGTCCATACCAGCCTACAGGGAAGAAGCTCACGATTATTAATTCACCCCTCCACTTT. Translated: CAWSPYQPTGKKLTIINSPLHF. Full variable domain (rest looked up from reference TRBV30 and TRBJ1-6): SQTIHQWPATLVQPVGSPLSLECTVEGTSNPNLYWYRQAAGRGLQLLFYSVGIGQISSEVPQNLSASRPQDRQFILSSKKLLLSDSGFYLCAWSPYQPTGKKLTIINSPLHFGNGTRLTVT.

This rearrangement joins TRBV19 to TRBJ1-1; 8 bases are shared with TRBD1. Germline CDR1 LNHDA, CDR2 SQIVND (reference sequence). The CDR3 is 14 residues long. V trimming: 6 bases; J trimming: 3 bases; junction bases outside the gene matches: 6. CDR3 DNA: TGTGCCAGTAGAGCACAGGGGGTCGACACTGAAGCTTTCTTT. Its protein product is CASRAQGVDTEAFF.

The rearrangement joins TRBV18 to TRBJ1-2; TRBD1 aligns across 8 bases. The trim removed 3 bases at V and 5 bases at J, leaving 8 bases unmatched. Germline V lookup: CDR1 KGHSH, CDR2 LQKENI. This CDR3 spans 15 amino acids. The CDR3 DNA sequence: TGTGCCAGCTCACCCGGACAGGGACTTGGGTATGGCTACACCTTC. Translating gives CASSPGQGLGYGYTF.

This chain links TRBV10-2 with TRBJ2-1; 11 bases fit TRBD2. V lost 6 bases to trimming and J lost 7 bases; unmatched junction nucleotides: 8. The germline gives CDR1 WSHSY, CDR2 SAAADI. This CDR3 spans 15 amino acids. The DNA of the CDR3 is TGCGCCAGCAGAGCACTGGGACTAGCGGATAATGAGCAGTTCTTC. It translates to CASRALGLADNEQFF.

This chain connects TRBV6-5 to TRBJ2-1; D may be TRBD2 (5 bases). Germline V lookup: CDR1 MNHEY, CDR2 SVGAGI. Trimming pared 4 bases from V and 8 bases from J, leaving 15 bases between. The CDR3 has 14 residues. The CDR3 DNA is TGTGCCAGCAGTTGGGATGAGGGTCGTGATGAGCAGTTCTTC. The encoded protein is CASSWDEGRDEQFF.

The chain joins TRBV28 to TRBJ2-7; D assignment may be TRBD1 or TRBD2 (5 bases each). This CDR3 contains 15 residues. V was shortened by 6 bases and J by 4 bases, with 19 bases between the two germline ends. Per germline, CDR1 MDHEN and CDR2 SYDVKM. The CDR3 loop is CASRETGPGAYEQYF. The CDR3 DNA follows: TGTGCCAGCAGGGAAACGGGACCTGGAGCGTACGAGCAGTACTTC.

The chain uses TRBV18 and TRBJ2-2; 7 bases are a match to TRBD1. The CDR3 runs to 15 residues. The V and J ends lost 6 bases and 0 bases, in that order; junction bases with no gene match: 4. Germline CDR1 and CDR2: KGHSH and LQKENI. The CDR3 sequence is CASSAGGANTGELFF. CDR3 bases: TGTGCCAGCTCGGCAGGGGGTGCGAACACCGGGGAGCTGTTTTTT.

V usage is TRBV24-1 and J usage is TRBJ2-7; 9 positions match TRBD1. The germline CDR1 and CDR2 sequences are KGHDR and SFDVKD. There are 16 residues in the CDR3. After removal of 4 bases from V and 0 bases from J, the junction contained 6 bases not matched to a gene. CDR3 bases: TGTGCCACCAGTGACCCAACAGGGGGCTCCTCCTACGAGCAGTACTTC. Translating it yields CATSDPTGGSSYEQYF.

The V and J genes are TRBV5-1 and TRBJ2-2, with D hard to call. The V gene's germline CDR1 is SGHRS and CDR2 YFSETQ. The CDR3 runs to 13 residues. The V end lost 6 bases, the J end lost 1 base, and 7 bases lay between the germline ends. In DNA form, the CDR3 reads TGCGCCAGCACCCCAGGGAACACCGGGGAGCTGTTTTTT. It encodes CASTPGNTGELFF.

The CDR3, as DNA: TGTGCCAGCAGCTTAGGGACAGGGGTCTACAATGAGCAGTTCTTC. It translates to CASSLGTGVYNEQFF. V gene TRBV5-4 combines with J gene TRBJ2-1, with 10 bases that match TRBD1. Germline-derived CDR1 and CDR2 are SGHNT and YYREEE (reference sequence). The V and J ends lost 2 bases and 3 bases, in that order; junction bases with no gene match: 2. The CDR3 is 15 residues long.

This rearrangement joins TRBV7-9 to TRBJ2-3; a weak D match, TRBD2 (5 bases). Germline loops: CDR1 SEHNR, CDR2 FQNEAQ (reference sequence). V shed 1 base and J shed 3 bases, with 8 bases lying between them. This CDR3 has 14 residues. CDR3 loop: CASSLGWRTDTQYF. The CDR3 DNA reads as TGTGCCAGCAGCTTAGGTTGGAGGACAGATACGCAGTATTTT.

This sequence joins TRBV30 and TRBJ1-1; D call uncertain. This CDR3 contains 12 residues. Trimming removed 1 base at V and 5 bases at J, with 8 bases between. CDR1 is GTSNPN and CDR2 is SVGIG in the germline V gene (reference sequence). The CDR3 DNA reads TGTGCCTGGAGTGCCCATCATACTGAAGCTTTCTTT. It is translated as CAWSAHHTEAFF.

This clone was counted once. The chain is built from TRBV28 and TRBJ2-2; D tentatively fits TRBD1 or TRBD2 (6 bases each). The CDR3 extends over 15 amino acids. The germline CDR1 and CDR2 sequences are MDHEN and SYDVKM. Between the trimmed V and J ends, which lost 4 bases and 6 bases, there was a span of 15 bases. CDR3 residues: CASSSLGGNAGELFF. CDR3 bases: TGTGCCAGCAGTTCATTGGGGGGCAACGCCGGGGAGCTGTTTTTT. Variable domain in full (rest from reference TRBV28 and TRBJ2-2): DVKVTQSSRYLVKRTGEKVFLECVQDMDHENMFWYRQDPGLGLRLIYFSYDVKMKEKGDIPEGYSVSREKKERFSLILESASTNQTSMYLCASSSLGGNAGELFFGEGSRLTVL.

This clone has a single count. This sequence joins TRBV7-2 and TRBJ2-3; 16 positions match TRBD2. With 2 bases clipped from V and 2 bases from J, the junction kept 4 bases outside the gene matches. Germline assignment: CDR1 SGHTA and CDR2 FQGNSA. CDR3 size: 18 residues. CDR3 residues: CASSLWGLAGGDTDTQYF. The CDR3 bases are TGTGCCAGCAGCTTATGGGGACTAGCGGGGGGGGACACAGATACGCAGTATTTT.

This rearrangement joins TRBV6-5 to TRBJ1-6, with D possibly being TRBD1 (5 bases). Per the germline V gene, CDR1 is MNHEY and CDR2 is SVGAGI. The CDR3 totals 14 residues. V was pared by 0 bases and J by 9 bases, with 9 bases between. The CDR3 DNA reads TGTGCCAGCAGTTACTCGAAGGGGACTTCACCCCTCCACTTT. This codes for CASSYSKGTSPLHF.

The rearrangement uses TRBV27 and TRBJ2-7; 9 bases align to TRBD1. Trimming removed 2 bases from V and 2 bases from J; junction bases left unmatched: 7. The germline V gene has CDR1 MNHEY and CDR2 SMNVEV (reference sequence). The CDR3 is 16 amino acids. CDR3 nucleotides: TGTGCCAGCAGTTTACCGGGACAGGGAAGGGCCTACGAGCAGTACGTC. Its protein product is CASSLPGQGRAYEQYV.

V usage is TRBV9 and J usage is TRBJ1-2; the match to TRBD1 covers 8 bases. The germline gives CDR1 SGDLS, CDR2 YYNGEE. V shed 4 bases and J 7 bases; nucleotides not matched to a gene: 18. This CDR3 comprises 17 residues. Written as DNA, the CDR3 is TGTGCCAGCAGCCCCCAAGGGACAGGATCGGGCAGACGTGGCTACACCTTC. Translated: CASSPQGTGSGRRGYTF.

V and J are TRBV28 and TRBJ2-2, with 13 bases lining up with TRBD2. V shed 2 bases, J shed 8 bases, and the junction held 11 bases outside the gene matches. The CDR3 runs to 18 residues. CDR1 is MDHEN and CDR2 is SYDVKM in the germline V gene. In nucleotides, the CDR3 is TGTGCCAGCAGTTTAAAGGGGACTAGCGGGACCCTCGGGGGGGAGCTGTTTTTT. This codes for CASSLKGTSGTLGGELFF.

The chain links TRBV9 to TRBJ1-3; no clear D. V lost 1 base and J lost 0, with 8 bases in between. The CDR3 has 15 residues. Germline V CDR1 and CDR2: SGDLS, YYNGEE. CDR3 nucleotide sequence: TGTGCCAGCAGCGTAAGTGGGTCCTCTGGAAACACCATATATTTT. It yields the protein CASSVSGSSGNTIYF.

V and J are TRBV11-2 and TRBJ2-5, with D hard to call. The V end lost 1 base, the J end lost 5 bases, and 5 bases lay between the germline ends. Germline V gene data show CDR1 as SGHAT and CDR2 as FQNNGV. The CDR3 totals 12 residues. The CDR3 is CASSLAEETQYF. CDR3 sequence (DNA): TGTGCCAGCAGCTTAGCCGAGGAGACCCAGTACTTC. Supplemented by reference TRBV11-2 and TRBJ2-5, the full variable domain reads EAGVAQSPRYKIIEKRQSVAFWCNPISGHATLYWYQQILGQGPKLLIQFQNNGVVDDSQLPKDRFSAERLKGVDSTLKIQPAKLEDSAVYLCASSLAEETQYFGPGTRLLVL.

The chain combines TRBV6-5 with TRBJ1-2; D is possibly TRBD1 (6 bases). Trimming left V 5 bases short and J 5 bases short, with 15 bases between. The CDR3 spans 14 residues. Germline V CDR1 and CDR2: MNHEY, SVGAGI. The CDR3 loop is CASSLQTGGYGYTF. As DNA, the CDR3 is TGTGCCAGCAGTCTCCAGACAGGAGGGTATGGCTACACCTTC.

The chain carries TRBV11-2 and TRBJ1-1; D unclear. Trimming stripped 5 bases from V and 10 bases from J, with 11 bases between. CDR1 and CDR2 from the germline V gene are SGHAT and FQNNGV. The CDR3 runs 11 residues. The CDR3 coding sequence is TGTGCCAGCAGCCACTACTTTGGAGCTTTCTTT. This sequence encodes CASSHYFGAFF. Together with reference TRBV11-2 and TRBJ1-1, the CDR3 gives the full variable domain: EAGVAQSPRYKIIEKRQSVAFWCNPISGHATLYWYQQILGQGPKLLIQFQNNGVVDDSQLPKDRFSAERLKGVDSTLKIQPAKLEDSAVYLCASSHYFGAFFGQGTRLTVV.